This TCR beta chain was identified in a study of T cell changes during pregnancy in multiple sclerosis. The assay was immunoSEQ multiplex PCR, and TCRdb's table has in-frame clones only and misses some. The profile shows some 85,000 clones, 90% to 95% of them singletons. CDR3 length: 20 amino acids. The origin of this receptor is a female donor with multiple sclerosis, enrolled in a pregnancy study. The genes are TRBV21-1 and TRBJ2-1; the D call TRBD1 from the table was never checked on the DNA. TRBV21-1 is a listed pseudogene. The starting material was peripheral blood, obtained in the third trimester of pregnancy. The CDR3 DNA follows: TGTGCCAGCAGCAACACACACACCCGGGACAGGGGGCGAGTTGCCAATGAGCAGTTCTTC. This encodes CASSNTHTRDRGRVANEQFF.